One sample yielded the 26 T cell receptor beta chains listed below, sequenced in a study of blood T cell repertoires in COVID-19. TCRdb keeps only in-frame clones here, not all; method: immunoSEQ multiplex PCR. This sample has roughly 300,000 clones, with roughly 86% found just once. The specimen sequenced was peripheral blood. The receptors shown here come from a woman aged 25 to 39 with COVID-19, enrolled during active disease.

This clone was detected once. This sequence joins TRBV9 and TRBJ1-2, with a tentative D call TRBD1 (5 bases). Per the germline V gene, CDR1 is SGDLS and CDR2 is YYNGEE. The CDR3 has 14 amino acids. Trimming left V 4 bases short and J 4 bases short, with 14 bases between. CDR3 sequence (DNA): TGTGCCAGCAGCCGTTTGGACACACTCTATGGCTACACCTTC. Amino acids: CASSRLDTLYGYTF.

The CDR3 loop is CASRDIRDRANTEAFF. CDR3 DNA sequence: TGTGCCAGTAGAGATATTCGGGACAGGGCGAACACTGAAGCTTTCTTT. V and J are TRBV19 and TRBJ1-1; 9 positions match TRBD1. V was clipped by 6 bases and J by 1 base; unmatched bases: 9. The CDR3 extends over 16 amino acids. Per the germline V gene, CDR1 is LNHDA and CDR2 is SQIVND (reference sequence).

The V call is TRBV5-1, the J call TRBJ1-3; possible D gene TRBD1, 5 bases. CDR1 SGHRS and CDR2 YFSETQ come from the germline V gene. CDR3 length equals 17 residues. Trimming removed 0 bases from V and 0 bases from J, with 13 bases in between. The CDR3 sequence: CASSLGPTATSGNTIYF. CDR3 DNA: TGCGCCAGCAGCTTGGGGCCGACAGCCACCTCTGGAAACACCATATATTTT.

This chain joins TRBV19 and TRBJ2-7, with 10 bases lining up with TRBD1. The CDR3 sequence is 14 residues long. Trimming took 5 bases from V and 4 from J; bases not matched to a gene: 5. CDR1 LNHDA and CDR2 SQIVND come from the germline V gene (reference sequence). This CDR3 reads CASSPGTGDYEQYV. The CDR3 bases are TGTGCCAGTAGTCCTGGGACAGGGGATTACGAGCAGTACGTC.

This clone appeared a single time. This chain joins TRBV19 and TRBJ2-7; D might be TRBD1 (5 bases). Germline lookup yields CDR1 LNHDA and CDR2 SQIVND (reference sequence). The V end was cut by 3 bases, the J end by 4 bases, with 10 bases between. CDR3 length: 13 amino acids. DNA for the CDR3: TGTGCCAGTAGTATGGGGCATTTTTACGAGCAGTACTTC. Translation gives CASSMGHFYEQYF.

This clone was counted a single time. The V call is TRBV12-5, the J call TRBJ2-3, with 7 nucleotides matching TRBD2. CDR3 size: 15 residues. Germline CDR1 and CDR2: LGHNT and FRNRAP. Germline trimming cut 7 bases from V and 0 bases from J; bases unmatched to any gene: 7. CDR3 DNA: TGTGCTAGTGAGACGGGGGGTCTAAGCACAGATACGCAGTATTTT. This sequence encodes CASETGGLSTDTQYF.

The V and J genes are TRBV7-2 and TRBJ2-3; weak D call: TRBD1 (6 bases). V was shortened by 4 bases and J by 14 bases, with 22 bases between the two germline ends. Germline V gene sequence: CDR1 SGHTA, CDR2 FQGNSA. This CDR3 contains 14 residues. CDR3 region: CASSSASEGHLRYF. The DNA for the CDR3 is TGTGCCAGCAGCTCCGCCTCTGAGGGACATTTACGGTATTTT.

The chain uses TRBV30 and TRBJ2-7; 14 bases are a match to TRBD2. Trimming at V came to 1 base and at J to 4 bases, leaving 0 bases not matched to a gene. This CDR3 is built from 14 residues. Per the germline V gene, CDR1 is GTSNPN and CDR2 is SVGIG (reference sequence). The CDR3 nucleotides are TGTGCCTGGAGTGGGACTAGCGGGGGGTACGAGCAGTACTTC. This codes for CAWSGTSGGYEQYF.

This chain joins TRBV27 and TRBJ1-6, with no clear D. V shed 6 bases and J shed 5 bases, with 5 bases lying between them. This CDR3 spans 12 amino acids. The germline V gene has CDR1 MNHEY and CDR2 SMNVEV (reference sequence). The CDR3 loop is CASSLHNSPLHF. The CDR3 region has the DNA TGTGCCAGCAGCCTCCATAATTCACCCCTCCACTTT.

The chain carries TRBV14 and TRBJ1-6; D is perhaps TRBD1 (5 bases). The CDR3 consists of 16 residues. The germline gives CDR1 SGHDN, CDR2 FVKESK. The V end lost 4 bases, the J end lost 0 bases, and 10 bases lay between the germline ends. This CDR3 reads CASSPHRSSYNSPLHF. CDR3 DNA sequence: TGTGCCAGCAGCCCTCACAGGAGCTCCTATAATTCACCCCTCCACTTT.

This sequence joins TRBV6-6 and TRBJ2-7, with a possible D match to TRBD2 (5 bases). The ends were cut back, 2 bases at V and 5 bases at J, with 13 bases in the middle. The CDR3 spans 14 residues. CDR1 MNHNY and CDR2 SVGAGI come from the germline V gene (reference sequence). CDR3 amino acids: CASSYPDGVDEQYF. The CDR3 coding sequence is TGTGCCAGCAGTTACCCCGACGGGGTCGACGAGCAGTACTTC.

The genes are TRBV2 and TRBJ1-1; D perhaps matches TRBD1 (5 bases). CDR3 length: 17 residues. CDR1 and CDR2 from the germline V gene are SNHLY and FYNNEI. Between the trimmed V and J ends, which lost 8 bases and 1 base, there was a span of 23 bases. CDR3 residues: CASSPWGGGRKNTEAFF. CDR3 sequence (DNA): TGTGCCAGCTCTCCTTGGGGCGGGGGTCGGAAGAACACTGAAGCTTTCTTT.

The chain employs TRBV28 and TRBJ1-4, with D perhaps TRBD1 (6 bases). Trimming stripped 3 bases from V and 2 bases from J, with 10 bases between. This CDR3 contains 15 residues. Germline V gene data show CDR1 as MDHEN and CDR2 as SYDVKM. Here the CDR3 reads CASSFGGRTNEKLFF. The CDR3 nucleotides read TGTGCCAGCAGTTTTGGGGGCCGGACTAATGAAAAACTGTTTTTT.

This clone was counted a single time. The rearrangement joins TRBV9 to TRBJ2-3; the D gene is possibly TRBD2 (5 bases). V gave up 3 bases and J gave up 1 base, with 9 bases separating them. Germline V gene lookup returns CDR1 SGDLS and CDR2 YYNGEE. CDR3 length equals 14 residues. The CDR3 reads CASSDPRGTDTQYF. In DNA, the CDR3 is TGTGCCAGCAGCGACCCGAGGGGCACAGATACGCAGTATTTT.

The CDR3 protein is CASSLGGTNEKLFF. The CDR3 DNA is TGTGCCAGCAGCTTGGGAGGAACTAATGAAAAACTGTTTTTT. The rearrangement joins TRBV5-6 to TRBJ1-4; D gene ambiguous. This CDR3 is built from 14 residues. V was cut by 0 bases and J by 1 base, with 4 bases left in between. Germline V lookup: CDR1 SGHDT, CDR2 YYEEEE.

The chain links TRBV5-1 to TRBJ2-1; TRBD2 aligns across 15 bases. This CDR3 is built from 18 residues. The germline V gene has CDR1 SGHRS and CDR2 YFSETQ. The V segment lost 4 bases and the J segment 4 bases; nucleotides outside the gene matches: 9. The DNA for the CDR3 is TGCGCCAGCAGCATAATACGGACTAGCGGGGGGGTTTACAATGAGCAGTTCTTC. Amino acids: CASSIIRTSGGVYNEQFF.

This CDR3 reads CASSETGRGELYGYTF. CDR3 in DNA: TGTGCCAGCAGTGAAACAGGCAGGGGTGAACTCTATGGCTACACCTTC. This chain links TRBV2 with TRBJ1-2; TRBD1 is a possible D gene (6 bases). Trimming cost V 2 bases and J 4 bases, with 17 bases left between them. This CDR3 comprises 16 residues. Germline CDR1 and CDR2: SNHLY and FYNNEI.

The chain carries TRBV4-2 and TRBJ1-2; 8 bases fit TRBD1. CDR1 and CDR2 (germline): LGHNA, YNFKEQ. Trimming cost V 0 bases and J 5 bases; bases outside gene matches: 14. The CDR3 totals 18 residues. The DNA of the CDR3 is TGTGCCAGCAGCCAAGATTCGGCAGGGGGCGTTTTAGGGTATGGCTACACCTTC. Translating gives CASSQDSAGGVLGYGYTF.

V gene TRBV18 combines with J gene TRBJ1-1; no firm D call. CDR1 and CDR2 from the germline V gene are KGHSH and LQKENI. Trimming removed 3 bases at V and 0 bases at J, with 14 bases between. CDR3 length equals 16 residues. The CDR3 protein is CASSPRRVLVNTEAFF. The DNA of the CDR3 is TGTGCCAGCTCACCGCGCCGAGTCCTAGTGAACACTGAAGCTTTCTTT. The entire variable domain, with the rest obtained from reference TRBV18 and TRBJ1-1, is as follows: NAGVMQNPRHLVRRRGQEARLRCSPMKGHSHVYWYRQLPEEGLKFMVYLQKENIIDESGMPKERFSAEFPKEGPSILRIQQVVRGDSAAYFCASSPRRVLVNTEAFFGQGTRLTVV.

The V gene is TRBV4-2, the J gene TRBJ1-6, with D perhaps TRBD1 (6 bases). Germline assignment: CDR1 LGHNA and CDR2 YNFKEQ. Trimming left V 3 bases short and J 9 bases short, with 18 bases between. This CDR3 region has 16 residues. The CDR3 bases are TGTGCCAGCAGCCACGCGAGGGGGTCGGGCAGTTCACCCCTCCACTTT. Amino acids: CASSHARGSGSSPLHF.

The chain combines TRBV6-4 with TRBJ2-3; 10 bases line up with TRBD2. The junction had 7 bases not matched to a gene; V was cut back by 4 bases and J by 6 bases. Per the germline V gene, CDR1 is MRHNA and CDR2 is SNTAGT. This CDR3 is built from 15 residues. CDR3 residues: CASSVNSGGLDTQYF. CDR3 bases: TGTGCCAGCAGTGTCAATAGCGGGGGGTTGGATACGCAGTATTTT.

V is TRBV9 and J is TRBJ1-5; perhaps TRBD1 as D (5 bases). Looked up from germline, CDR1 is SGDLS and CDR2 is YYNGEE. The ends were cut back, 7 bases at V and 10 bases at J, with 12 bases in the middle. This CDR3 contains 11 residues. This CDR3 is CASGADGPQHF. The CDR3 nucleotides are TGTGCCAGCGGGGCTGATGGACCCCAGCATTTT.

The gene calls are TRBV19 and TRBJ1-3, with 7 bases lining up with TRBD1. CDR1 is LNHDA, CDR2 SQIVND, per germline (reference sequence). Trimming took 7 bases from V and 7 from J; bases not matched to a gene: 7. The CDR3 contains 13 residues. CDR3 sequence (DNA): TGTGCCAGTACCTCAAGACAGGGTAACACCATATATTTT. Its translation is CASTSRQGNTIYF.

The rearrangement joins TRBV27 to TRBJ2-1; a weak D match, TRBD2 (5 bases). Trimming took 2 bases from V and 1 from J, leaving 9 bases between them. Germline loops: CDR1 MNHEY, CDR2 SMNVEV (reference sequence). There are 15 residues in the CDR3. CDR3 sequence reads: CASSLRGYSYNEQFF. CDR3 DNA: TGTGCCAGCAGTTTACGAGGGTATTCCTACAATGAGCAGTTCTTC.

The genes are TRBV12-5 and TRBJ1-2; TRBD1 is a possible D gene (6 bases). V was pared by 3 bases and J by 0 bases, with 11 bases between. The germline V gene encodes CDR1 LGHNT and CDR2 FRNRAP. This CDR3 is 15 amino acids long. The CDR3 here is CASGFSGTTNYGYTF. CDR3 in DNA: TGTGCTAGTGGTTTTTCCGGGACAACTAACTATGGCTACACCTTC.

The chain joins TRBV5-5 to TRBJ2-2; 7 bases line up with TRBD2. The CDR3 is 16 residues long. J was trimmed by 5 bases and V by 0 bases; bases with no gene match: 7. Germline lookup yields CDR1 SGHKS and CDR2 YYEKEE (reference sequence). CDR3 amino acids: CASSLVPGGNTGELFF. The CDR3 DNA sequence: TGTGCCAGCAGCTTGGTTCCGGGGGGAAATACCGGGGAGCTGTTTTTT.